This T cell receptor (beta chain) was sequenced in a study of beta chain features in type 1 diabetes. Study-level findings and limits: Insertions were fewer and deletions more numerous at VDJ junctions in type 1 diabetes patients.

Germline V gene lookup returns CDR1 MDHEN and CDR2 SYDVKM. The CDR3 spans 16 residues. The ends lost 6 bases at V and 4 bases at J; junction bases unmatched: 7. The investigators reverse transcribed all of the isolated RNA, so they sequenced expressed TCRB transcripts. Only in-frame clones appear in the TCRdb table, and some are missing; sequencing was by immunoSEQ multiplex PCR. The data hold about 150,000 clones, with roughly 10% observed a single time. It was one heparinised blood draw, averaging about 116 mL, that each donor gave. Every sorted population was more than 95% pure. This clone was observed at least ten times. Antigen specificity is unknown.

The rearrangement uses TRBV28 and TRBJ2-1, with 12 bases matching TRBD2. The sample consisted of central memory CD4+ T cells from blood. This clonotype was sampled from a man aged 18-30 years in good health. For the CDR3, the DNA is TGTGCCAGCAGAGAGACTAGCGGGAGTCGATACAATGAGCAGTTCTTC. It specifies CASRETSGSRYNEQFF.